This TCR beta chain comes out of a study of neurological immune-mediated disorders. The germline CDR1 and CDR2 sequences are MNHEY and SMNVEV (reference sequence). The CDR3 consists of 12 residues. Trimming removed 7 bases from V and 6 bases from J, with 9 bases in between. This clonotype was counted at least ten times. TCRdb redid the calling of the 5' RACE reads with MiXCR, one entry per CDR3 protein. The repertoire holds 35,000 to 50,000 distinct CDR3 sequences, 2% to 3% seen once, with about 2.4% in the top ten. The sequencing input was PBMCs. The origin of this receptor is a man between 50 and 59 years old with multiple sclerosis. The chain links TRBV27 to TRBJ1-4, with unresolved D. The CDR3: CASKTGYEKLFF. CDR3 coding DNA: TGTGCCAGCAAGACGGGCTATGAAAAACTGTTTTTT.